The subject of this entry is one TCR beta chain. The sample holds one count of this clone. Its antigen remains unidentified. One base away there is no much larger clone; base qualities are not given. These data are taken from a study of shared clonotypes between healthy human individuals (dated by TCRdb to the early 2020s). Background on the whole study: Three men and two women, aged 18 to 49 years, made up the cohort. For each donor, CD4 naive and CD4 memory were each run on three plates, CD8 naive on two plates, and CD8 memory on one plate. The study deeply sequenced blood TCR repertoires of about 5 healthy adults to estimate repertoire size and the extent of clonotype sharing between individuals. Different laboratories and diverse techniques were used to prepare libraries and sequence TCR repertoires, to increase sequencing depth and limit assay-specific biases. Leukapheresis yielded between about 0.85 and 10 billion PBMCs per donor. General study outcomes and caveats: Incomplete sequencing was indicated by rarefaction of sorted-subset datasets, despite the large sequencing depth. Sharing across several donors was observed for 4.5% to 6.5% of naive CD4, 3% to 4% of naive CD8, roughly 2.3% of memory CD4, and around 0.44% of memory CD8 clonotypes. Naive subsets generally had larger estimated clonotype richness than memory subsets did. Sampling was restricted to blood, and TCR repertoires in tissues likely differ from the TCR repertoires found in blood. The small number of donors limited the genetic and exposure-history diversity represented. Pairwise subsampling indicated that sequencing depth was expected to affect the degree of clonotype sharing among donors. Higher generation probabilities were observed for clonotypes shared by all four sorted-subset donors than for non-shared clonotypes.

V drops 3 bases and J drops 7 bases, leaving 10 bases in between. Taken from cysteine to phenylalanine, the CDR3 has 12 residues. CDR3 DNA is the only sequence kept; it has 36 bases, read in frame from the first base. The germline V gene (reference sequence) supplies CDR1 GTSNPN and CDR2 SVGIG. CD8 naive samples consisted of CD45RO-negative cells that were positively selected for CCR7, yielding a CD45RA+CCR7+ population without TemRA cells. The donors were healthy, HIV-negative adults with no recently reported acute infections or vaccinations. Only Caucasian adults living in Nashville, Tennessee, USA were represented among the donors. After blood collection by leukapheresis, PBMCs were isolated using Ficoll-Histopaque density gradient centrifugation and then cryopreserved in the vapor phase of liquid nitrogen. Analytical flow cytometry was used to check the purity and quantity of each magnetically sorted T cell population. Genomic DNA was isolated from each sorted fraction and quantified by UV absorbance on a Nanodrop 2000c.

Using the deep immunoSEQ assay, multiplex PCR amplified TCR CDR3 regions from genomic DNA. Extracted genomic DNA from each cell subset was distributed evenly across all wells of several immunoSEQ 96-well plates, and each plate was treated as a replicate. For sorted subsets, each replicate PCR was loaded with 200 ng genomic DNA, equivalent to 30,000 to 35,000 T cell genomes. Purified libraries were measured with a Qubit 3.0 fluorometer, size-checked on a Bioanalyzer 2100, and measured again with the KAPA Library Quantification kit. Each immunoSEQ 96-well plate was sequenced on its own single-read 150-cycle Illumina NextSeq 550 flow cell. The authors' analysis ran thus. The immunoSEQ output contained only junctional sequences without quality scores, so filtering could not match that applied to full-length reads. Sequences were annotated with PyIR, a Python wrapper for IgBLAST v1.9, and V/J genes and CDR3 were assigned using IMGT germline references. Reads were removed for weak V/J assignments (E-value above 1e-6), missing CDR3, stop codons, out-of-frame junctions, or ambiguous translated residues. V3J clonotypes were defined by identical inferred V gene, J gene, and CDR3 amino acid sequence. Percentage overlap between repertoires was computed as shared unique clonotypes divided by the size of the smaller repertoire. Three approaches were used to assess repertoire richness: RTK rarefaction, the Chao1 estimator, and Recon v2.1 estimates of unobserved clonotypes. For all TCRbeta clonotypes obtained by the gDNA method from four donors, generation probabilities were computed with OLGA. TCRdb took this table from immuneACCESS and kept in-frame rearrangements with V and J called. Such tables lack part of the clones; where checked against another copy, unresolved V genes explain under half of the gap, and the rest is unexplained. V, J and clone size are taken as reported in that table, and D and trimming were inferred from the DNA itself. In all, the sample holds about 2.2 million clones, and around 93% of those were seen once. Of the sample, less than 2% falls within the top ten clones.

Specimen: naive CD8+ T cells from PBMCs. The sample's cell subset or site label, in plain terms: CD45RA+CCR7+. This TCR was recovered from a man younger than 30 in good health. Some clones in this sample may be carry-over from other donors' samples. The chain is assembled from TRBV30 and TRBJ1-5, with the D gene not clear enough to name. The DNA reads TGTGCCTGGAGCTGGGGAATCCAGCCCCAGCATTTT. This encodes CAWSWGIQPQHF.